A single sample is the source of the 22 T cell receptor beta chains below, sequenced in a study of T cells in Graves' hyperthyroidism and ophthalmopathy. TCR beta CDR3 regions were amplified from RNA. The study used the HTBI primer set for a first-round RT-PCR of the TCR CDR3. MiXCR was run by TCRdb on the multiplex PCR reads, yielding one entry per CDR3 protein. The sample holds nearly 750,000 distinct CDR3 sequences, roughly a third seen once. The sequencing sample was made of blood. The receptors were sampled from a woman in her forties with Graves' hyperthyroidism.

A remark on this clonotype: This may be a read error: a much more frequent sequence differs by one nucleotide. The V call is TRBV29-1, the J call TRBJ1-5, with D perhaps TRBD1 (6 bases). The V and J ends lost 3 bases and 6 bases respectively, with 12 bases between them. CDR3 size: 13 residues. Germline-derived CDR1 and CDR2 are SQVTM and ANQGSEA. The CDR3 protein is CSVEPDRSQPQHF. CDR3 nucleotide sequence: TGCAGCGTTGAGCCCGACAGGAGTCAGCCCCAGCATTTT. Full variable domain (missing parts from reference TRBV29-1 and TRBJ1-5): SAVISQKPSRDICQRGTSLTIQCQVDSQVTMMFWYRQQPGQSLTLIATANQGSEATYESGFVIDKFPISRPNLTFSTLTVSNMSPEDSSIYLCSVEPDRSQPQHFGDGTRLSIL.

This clonotype has only a few counts. The chain combines TRBV19 with TRBJ1-1, with D hard to call. In germline, CDR1 is LNHDA, CDR2 SQIVND (reference sequence). The CDR3 has 15 residues. V lost 5 bases and J 4 bases, leaving 17 bases between the germline ends. CDR3 nucleotide sequence: TGTGCCAGTAGTCGGTCCGGGTCTTGGGCCACTGAAGCTTTCTTT. This sequence encodes CASSRSGSWATEAFF.

Worth noting for this clonotype: At one of its ends the junction is not consistent with the germline gene, which may arise from a read error. The V call is TRBV4-3, the J call TRBJ2-7; D might be TRBD2 (6 bases). Per germline, CDR1 LGHNA and CDR2 YSLEER. The CDR3 runs 17 residues. The DNA of the CDR3 is TGCGCCAGCAGCCGCGGAATCCCCGGGGGAGGCCTCTACGAGCAGCACTTC. Translating it yields CASSRGIPGGGLYEQHF.

This clonotype was counted only a few times. This chain uses TRBV28 with TRBJ1-3; D is undetermined. The V end lost 4 bases, the J end lost 7 bases, and 8 bases lay between the germline ends. The CDR3 has 12 residues. CDR1 and CDR2 from the germline V gene are MDHEN and SYDVKM. The CDR3: CASSSYANTIYF. As DNA, the CDR3 is TGTGCCAGCAGTTCATATGCGAACACCATATATTTT.

V usage is TRBV10-3 and J usage is TRBJ1-2; tentative D call: TRBD1 (5 bases). The germline V and J ends were trimmed by 7 bases and 4 bases, with 13 bases remaining between them. This CDR3 spans 13 amino acids. The germline V gene encodes CDR1 ENHRY and CDR2 SYGVKD. CDR3 amino acids: CAITRGAGYGYTF. The DNA of the CDR3 is TGTGCCATCACTAGGGGCGCGGGCTATGGCTACACCTTC.

This clonotype occurred a few times. This sequence joins TRBV6-5 and TRBJ1-5; no reliable D call. The CDR3 has 13 amino acids. V gave up 6 bases and J gave up 6 bases, with 12 bases separating them. In germline, CDR1 is MNHEY, CDR2 SVGAGI. The CDR3 DNA sequence: TGTGCCAGCAGCCTTGGCTTAAGTCAGCCCCAGCATTTT. Its protein is CASSLGLSQPQHF.

This clonotype was recorded at least ten times. J is TRBJ1-6 and V is TRBV29-1, with a possible D match to TRBD1 (5 bases). CDR3 length equals 13 residues. Germline CDR1 is SQVTM and CDR2 is ANQGSEA. V was clipped by 8 bases and J by 5 bases, with 13 bases between them. CDR3 residues: CSIQQDNNSPLHF. CDR3 bases: TGCAGCATTCAACAGGATAATAATTCACCCCTCCACTTT.

The V gene is TRBV7-9, the J gene TRBJ2-7; D is tentatively TRBD1 or TRBD2 (5 bases each). The CDR3 loop spans 20 amino acids. V gave up 4 bases and J gave up 5 bases, with 33 bases separating them. Germline values: CDR1 SEHNR, CDR2 FQNEAQ (reference sequence). The CDR3 coding sequence is TGTGCCAGCAGCTCCCGATCGGCCCCAGGGCGAGGGGTCGGGCGGGACGAGCAGTACTTC. Translation: CASSSRSAPGRGVGRDEQYF.

V is TRBV12-3 or TRBV12-4 and J is TRBJ1-6; TRBD1 is a possible D gene (5 bases). The ends were cut back, 4 bases at V and 3 bases at J, with 10 bases in the middle. The CDR3 contains 15 residues. The CDR3 sequence is CASSSGSGYNSPLHF. CDR3 coding DNA: TGTGCCAGCAGTTCAGGGTCAGGCTATAATTCACCCCTCCACTTT.

This clonotype has more than one count but fewer than ten. This chain uses TRBV12-3 or TRBV12-4 with TRBJ1-5; TRBD1 aligns across 7 bases. V lost 1 base and J lost 4; bases outside the gene matches: 4. The CDR3 runs to 15 residues. The CDR3 DNA is TGTGCCAGCAGTTTAGGACAGGGATGGAATCAGCCCCAGCATTTT. It is translated as CASSLGQGWNQPQHF.

This clonotype has a count of ten or more. The chain has TRBV20-1 and TRBJ1-3; 9 bases agree with TRBD1. The CDR3 is 16 residues long. V trimming: 2 bases; J trimming: 3 bases; junction bases outside the gene matches: 8. Germline CDR1 DFQATT, CDR2 SNEGSKA (reference sequence). CDR3 sequence reads: CSARFPGQGDGNTIYF. For the CDR3, the DNA is TGCAGTGCTAGATTTCCGGGACAGGGAGATGGAAACACCATATATTTT.

This clonotype is a singleton in its sample. In this CDR3 the conserved last residue, phenylalanine or tryptophan, is missing, so a read error is likely. The chain links TRBV7-2 to TRBJ1-5; D is uncertain. Trimming left V 5 bases short and J 3 bases short, with 14 bases between. CDR3 size: 15 residues. Germline CDR1 and CDR2: SGHTA and FQGNSA. CDR3 sequence reads: CASSIHYTINQPQHL. CDR3 DNA sequence: TGTGCCAGCAGCATTCACTATACAATCAATCAGCCCCAGCATCTT.

The genes are TRBV20-1 and TRBJ2-2; TRBD1 agrees at 11 bases. V lost 0 bases and J lost 8; bases outside the gene matches: 2. CDR3 length: 14 amino acids. The germline gives CDR1 DFQATT, CDR2 SNEGSKA (reference sequence). CDR3 sequence (DNA): TGCAGTGCTAGAGACGGACAGGGGGCGGGGGAGCTGTTTTTT. Protein sequence: CSARDGQGAGELFF.

This rearrangement joins TRBV29-1 to TRBJ1-5; D might be TRBD1 (5 bases). This CDR3 is built from 15 residues. V lost 4 bases and J lost 2, with 15 bases in between. Germline loops: CDR1 SQVTM, CDR2 ANQGSEA. CDR3 nucleotides: TGCAGCGTTGTAGTTCGAGGGGCAGGCAATCAGCCCCAGCATTTT. Amino acid sequence: CSVVVRGAGNQPQHF.

This clonotype was recorded at least ten times. J is TRBJ1-5 and V is TRBV20-1; D is ambiguous. Germline V gene sequence: CDR1 DFQATT, CDR2 SNEGSKA (reference sequence). This CDR3 spans 15 amino acids. V was trimmed by 6 bases and J by 4 bases, leaving 19 bases between them. CDR3 region: CSAAGPAVGNQPQHF. The DNA for the CDR3 is TGCAGTGCCGCCGGACCGGCGGTGGGGAATCAGCCCCAGCATTTT.

This clonotype showed up just once. One junction end does not reproduce the germline sequence, and a read error may be involved. The gene calls are TRBV10-3 and TRBJ1-4; weak D call: TRBD1 (5 bases). In germline, CDR1 is ENHRY, CDR2 SYGVKD. The CDR3 length is 14 residues. In DNA, the CDR3 is TGTGCCACCAGTGAGACAGCAACTAATGAAAAACTGTTTTTT. Translation: CATSETATNEKLFF.

This clonotype was seen just once. Likely a read error: the CDR3 ends without its conserved phenylalanine or tryptophan. The V and J genes are TRBV10-2 and TRBJ1-1; TRBD1 matches 7 bases. Trimming cost V 6 bases and J 5 bases; bases outside gene matches: 6. Germline V gives CDR1 WSHSY, CDR2 SAAADI. This CDR3 comprises 13 residues. Here the CDR3 reads CASRDREWTEAFL. The DNA of the CDR3 is TGCGCCAGCAGAGACAGGGAGTGGACTGAAGCTTTCCTT.

Comments on this clonotype: This may be a read error, as it is one base from a much larger clone. V and J are TRBV10-3 and TRBJ1-5; 7 bases map to TRBD1. Trimming removed 6 bases from V and 11 bases from J; junction bases left unmatched: 13. The CDR3 sequence is 14 residues long. Germline V gene sequence: CDR1 ENHRY, CDR2 SYGVKD. In DNA form, the CDR3 reads TGTGCCATCAGCCTAGGACAGGAACCTCCGTCCCAGCATTTT. Protein: CAISLGQEPPSQHF.

This clonotype showed up many times. The chain carries TRBV6-5 and TRBJ1-2; perhaps TRBD1 as D (6 bases). The CDR3 length is 13 residues. Germline V gives CDR1 MNHEY, CDR2 SVGAGI. Trimming left V 0 bases short and J 8 bases short, with 10 bases between. This CDR3 is CASSYSTGRGYTF. Here the CDR3 DNA reads TGTGCCAGCAGTTACTCCACAGGGAGAGGCTACACCTTC.

This clonotype came up a few times. The CDR3: CASSLGGLAAGFRSPLDYEQYF. CDR3 bases: TGTGCCAGCAGTTTGGGGGGTCTAGCGGCCGGGTTTCGGAGCCCACTAGACTACGAGCAGTACTTC. The chain is built from TRBV13 and TRBJ2-7; 7 nucleotides align to TRBD2. The CDR3 is made up of 22 amino acids. Germline-derived CDR1 and CDR2 are PRHDT and FYEKMQ (reference sequence). Losses at the gene ends were 6 bases for V and 3 bases for J; bases not matched to a gene: 32. Using reference TRBV13 and TRBJ2-7 for the parts outside the CDR3, the full variable domain is AAGVIQSPRHLIKEKRETATLKCYPIPRHDTVYWYQQGPGQDPQFLISFYEKMQSDKGSIPDRFSAQQFSDYHSELNMSSLELGDSALYFCASSLGGLAAGFRSPLDYEQYFGPGTRLTVT.

The J gene is TRBJ1-2, the V gene TRBV29-1; D gene uncertain. The CDR3 consists of 12 residues. V lost 4 bases to trimming and J lost 8 bases, with 14 bases between them. The V gene's germline CDR1 is SQVTM and CDR2 ANQGSEA. The CDR3, as DNA: TGCAGCGTTGGGACCTCCCCGGGAGGCTACACCTTC. Its protein product is CSVGTSPGGYTF.

The V call is TRBV6-2 or TRBV6-3, the J call TRBJ2-7; 8 bases line up with TRBD1. The V and J ends lost 0 bases and 6 bases, in that order; junction bases with no gene match: 10. CDR1 and CDR2 (germline): MNHEY, SVGEGT. The CDR3 consists of 16 residues. This CDR3 reads CASSYSITGQGGEQYF. The CDR3 region has the DNA TGTGCCAGCAGTTACTCCATCACTGGACAGGGCGGCGAGCAGTACTTC.